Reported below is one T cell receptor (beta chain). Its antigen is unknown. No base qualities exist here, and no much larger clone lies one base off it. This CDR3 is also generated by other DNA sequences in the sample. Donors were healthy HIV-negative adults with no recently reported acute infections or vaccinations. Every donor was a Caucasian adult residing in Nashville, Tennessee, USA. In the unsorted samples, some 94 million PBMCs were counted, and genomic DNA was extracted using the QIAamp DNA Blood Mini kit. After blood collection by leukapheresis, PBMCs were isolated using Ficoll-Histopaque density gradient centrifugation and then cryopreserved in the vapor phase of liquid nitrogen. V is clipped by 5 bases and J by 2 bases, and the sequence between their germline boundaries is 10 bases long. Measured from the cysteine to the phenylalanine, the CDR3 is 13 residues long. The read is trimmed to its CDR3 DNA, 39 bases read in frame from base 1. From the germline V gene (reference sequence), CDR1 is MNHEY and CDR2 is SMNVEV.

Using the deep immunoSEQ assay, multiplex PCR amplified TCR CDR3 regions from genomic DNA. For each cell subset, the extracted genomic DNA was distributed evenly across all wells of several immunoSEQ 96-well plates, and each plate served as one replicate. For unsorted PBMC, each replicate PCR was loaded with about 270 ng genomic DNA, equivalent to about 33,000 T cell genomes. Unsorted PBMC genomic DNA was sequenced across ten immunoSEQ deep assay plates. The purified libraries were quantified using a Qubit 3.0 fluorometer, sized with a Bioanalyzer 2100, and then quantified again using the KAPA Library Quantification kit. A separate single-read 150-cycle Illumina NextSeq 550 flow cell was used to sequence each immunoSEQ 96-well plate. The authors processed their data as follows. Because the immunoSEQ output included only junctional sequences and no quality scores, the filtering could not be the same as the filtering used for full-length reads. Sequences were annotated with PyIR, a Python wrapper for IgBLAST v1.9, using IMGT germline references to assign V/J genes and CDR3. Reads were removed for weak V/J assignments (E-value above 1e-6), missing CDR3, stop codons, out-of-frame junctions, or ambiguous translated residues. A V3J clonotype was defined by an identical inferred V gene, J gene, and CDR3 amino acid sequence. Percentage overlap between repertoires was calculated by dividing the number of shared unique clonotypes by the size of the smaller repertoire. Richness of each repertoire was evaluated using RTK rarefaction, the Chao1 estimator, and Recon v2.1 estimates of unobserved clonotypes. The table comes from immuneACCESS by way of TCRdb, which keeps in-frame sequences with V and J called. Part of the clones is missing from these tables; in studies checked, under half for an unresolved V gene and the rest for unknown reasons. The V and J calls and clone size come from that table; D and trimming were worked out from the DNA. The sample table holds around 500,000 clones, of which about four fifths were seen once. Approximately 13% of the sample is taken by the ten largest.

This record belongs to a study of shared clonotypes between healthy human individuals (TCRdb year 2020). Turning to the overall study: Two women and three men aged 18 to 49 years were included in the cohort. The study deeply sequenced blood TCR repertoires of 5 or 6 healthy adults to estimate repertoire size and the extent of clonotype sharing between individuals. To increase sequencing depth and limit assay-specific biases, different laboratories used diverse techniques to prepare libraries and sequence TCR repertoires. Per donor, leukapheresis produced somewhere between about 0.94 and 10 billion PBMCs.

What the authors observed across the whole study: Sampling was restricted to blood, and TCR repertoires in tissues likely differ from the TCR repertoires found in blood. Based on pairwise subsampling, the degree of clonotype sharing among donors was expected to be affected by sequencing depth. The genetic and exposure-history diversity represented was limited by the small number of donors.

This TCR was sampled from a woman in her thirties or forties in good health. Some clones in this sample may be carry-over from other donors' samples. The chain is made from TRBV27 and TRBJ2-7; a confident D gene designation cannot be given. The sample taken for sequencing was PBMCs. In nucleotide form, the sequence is TGTGCCAGCAGTCCCAGGAACCCCTACGAGCAGTACTTC. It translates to CASSPRNPYEQYF.